One sample yielded the 10 T cell receptor beta chains listed below, sequenced in a study of T cell responses to AZD1222 COVID-19 vaccine. Using immunoSEQ multiplex PCR, the repertoire was profiled, and TCRdb retains in-frame clones only, with some absent. This sample yields about 120,000 clones, of which approximately 88% are seen a single time; less than 4% belongs to the top ten. The sequencing used peripheral blood, collected on day 0 of AZD1222 vaccination. The origin of the receptors is an adult in good health.

J is TRBJ1-4 and V is TRBV6-6, with D unresolved. Trimming removed 9 bases at V and 0 bases at J, with 8 bases between. Germline V gene data show CDR1 as MNHNY and CDR2 as SVGAGI (reference sequence). The CDR3 length is 13 residues. CDR3 nucleotides: TGTGCCAGTACACTCGCAACTAATGAAAAACTGTTTTTT. It encodes CASTLATNEKLFF.

This chain uses TRBV29-1 with TRBJ2-3, with 8 bases aligning to TRBD2. The J segment lost 0 bases and the V segment lost 3 bases, leaving 5 bases of the junction unmatched. The CDR3 loop spans 15 amino acids. Per germline, CDR1 SQVTM and CDR2 ANQGSEA. CDR3 DNA: TGCAGCGTTGAGAAAAGCGGGGGTAGCACAGATACGCAGTATTTT. This codes for CSVEKSGGSTDTQYF.

This chain uses TRBV4-3 with TRBJ1-6; TRBD1 agrees at 7 bases. The V and J ends lost 0 bases and 7 bases, in that order; junction bases with no gene match: 9. Germline CDR1 reads LGHNA; CDR2 reads YSLEER. The CDR3 is made up of 17 amino acids. DNA for the CDR3: TGCGCCAGCAGCCAAGAGGGGGACAGAGAACGAAATTCACCCCTCCACTTT. It codes for CASSQEGDRERNSPLHF.

The rearrangement links TRBV3-1 (or the pseudogene TRBV3-2) to TRBJ2-7; D is unclear. V was shortened by 6 bases and J by 2 bases, with 14 bases between the two germline ends. CDR1 is LGHDT and CDR2 is YNNKEL in the germline V gene (reference sequence). The CDR3 extends over 14 amino acids. CDR3 sequence: CASSLKTLAYEQYF. CDR3 in DNA: TGTGCCAGCAGTCTCAAAACCCTGGCCTACGAGCAGTACTTC.

This sequence joins TRBV18 and TRBJ1-5; 8 nucleotides align to TRBD1. The CDR3 loop spans 15 amino acids. The V gene's germline CDR1 is KGHSH and CDR2 LQKENI. The ends lost 3 bases at V and 6 bases at J; junction bases unmatched: 7. The CDR3 DNA follows: TGTGCCAGCTCACCGGATCAGACAGGGGTTCAGCCCCAGCATTTT. This gives the protein CASSPDQTGVQPQHF. The full variable domain, completed using reference TRBV18 and TRBJ1-5, is NAGVMQNPRHLVRRRGQEARLRCSPMKGHSHVYWYRQLPEEGLKFMVYLQKENIIDESGMPKERFSAEFPKEGPSILRIQQVVRGDSAAYFCASSPDQTGVQPQHFGDGTRLSIL.

As for this clone: Because the CDR3's place on the DNA is in doubt, the DNA is left out and the CDR3 is given as listed by TCRdb. CDR3 region: CASSIFGDGANVLTF. The chain has TRBV19 and TRBJ2-6. Germline values: CDR1 LNHDA, CDR2 SQIVND (reference sequence). The CDR3 adds up to 15 amino acids, both ends counted.

This chain uses TRBV6-1 with TRBJ2-7; possibly TRBD1 for D (6 bases). V was shortened by 1 base and J by 2 bases, with 9 bases between the two germline ends. Per the germline V gene, CDR1 is MNHNS and CDR2 is SASEGT. The CDR3 is made up of 14 amino acids. CDR3 amino acids: CASSEGTAPYEQYF. The CDR3 DNA is TGTGCCAGCAGTGAAGGGACAGCTCCCTACGAGCAGTACTTC.

The V call is TRBV19, the J call TRBJ1-5; 7 nucleotides agree with TRBD1. Germline values: CDR1 LNHDA, CDR2 SQIVND (reference sequence). The CDR3 is 16 amino acids. With V trimmed by 4 bases and J by 0 bases, 6 bases remained unmatched. The CDR3 region has the DNA TGTGCCAGTAGTAGGGGACAGTCGAATAGCAATCAGCCCCAGCATTTT. Translating it yields CASSRGQSNSNQPQHF.

V usage is TRBV19 and J usage is TRBJ1-1, with a weak D call TRBD1 (5 bases). There are 14 residues in the CDR3. V was pared by 7 bases and J by 5 bases, with 17 bases between. CDR1 and CDR2 from the germline V gene are LNHDA and SQIVND (reference sequence). CDR3 bases: TGTGCCAGTACCCCCCCCGCAGGGCTGACTGAAGCTTTCTTT. This gives the protein CASTPPAGLTEAFF.

The J gene is TRBJ1-2, the V gene TRBV6-5; the D is unclear. With 2 bases removed from V and 4 bases from J, the gap between germline ends came to 8 bases. The CDR3 is 13 amino acids. Germline CDR1 MNHEY, CDR2 SVGAGI. The DNA of the CDR3 is TGTGCCAGCAGTTACACAGCAACCTATGGCTACACCTTC. It translates to CASSYTATYGYTF.